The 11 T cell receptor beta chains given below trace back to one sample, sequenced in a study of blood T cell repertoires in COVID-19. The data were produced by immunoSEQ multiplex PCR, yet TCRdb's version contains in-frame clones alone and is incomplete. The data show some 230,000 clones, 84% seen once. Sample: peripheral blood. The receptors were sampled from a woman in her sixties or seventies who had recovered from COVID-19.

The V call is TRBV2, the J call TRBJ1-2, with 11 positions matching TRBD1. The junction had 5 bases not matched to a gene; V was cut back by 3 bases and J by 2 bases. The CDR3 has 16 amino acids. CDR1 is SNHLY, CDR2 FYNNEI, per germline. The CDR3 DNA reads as TGTGCCAGCAGTGATCCGGGACAGGGGGTGAACTATGGCTACACCTTC. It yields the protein CASSDPGQGVNYGYTF. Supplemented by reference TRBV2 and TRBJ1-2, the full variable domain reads EPEVTQTPSHQVTQMGQEVILRCVPISNHLYFYWYRQILGQKVEFLVSFYNNEISEKSEIFDDQFSVERPDGSNFTLKIRSTKLEDSAMYFCASSDPGQGVNYGYTFGSGTRLTVV.

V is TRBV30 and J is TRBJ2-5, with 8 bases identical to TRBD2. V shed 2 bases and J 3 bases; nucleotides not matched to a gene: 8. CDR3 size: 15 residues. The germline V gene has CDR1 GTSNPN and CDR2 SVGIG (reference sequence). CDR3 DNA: TGTGCCTGGAGTCCCCAAAAACTAGCGGAAGAGACCCAGTACTTC. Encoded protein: CAWSPQKLAEETQYF.

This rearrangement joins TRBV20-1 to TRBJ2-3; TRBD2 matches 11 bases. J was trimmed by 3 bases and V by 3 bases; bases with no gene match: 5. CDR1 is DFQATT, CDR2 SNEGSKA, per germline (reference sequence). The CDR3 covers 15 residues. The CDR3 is CSASFGTSGTDTQYF. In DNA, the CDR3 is TGCAGTGCTAGTTTTGGGACTAGCGGAACAGATACGCAGTATTTT.

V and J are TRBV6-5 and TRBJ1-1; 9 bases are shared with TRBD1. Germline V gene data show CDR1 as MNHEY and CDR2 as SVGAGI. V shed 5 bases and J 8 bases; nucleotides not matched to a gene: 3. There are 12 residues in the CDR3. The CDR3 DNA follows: TGTGCCAGCAGTCCCGGGACAGGGGAAGCTTTCTTT. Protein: CASSPGTGEAFF.

This CDR3 reads CASSLVTSGNEQFF. In DNA, the CDR3 is TGTGCCAGCAGTTTAGTGACTAGCGGCAATGAGCAGTTCTTC. This chain uses TRBV27 with TRBJ2-1, with TRBD2 matching 9 bases. The trim removed 2 bases at V and 6 bases at J, leaving 2 bases unmatched. Germline V gives CDR1 MNHEY, CDR2 SMNVEV (reference sequence). The CDR3 has 14 amino acids.

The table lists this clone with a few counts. This CDR3 is CSVVGQGYEAFF. The CDR3 coding sequence is TGCAGCGTTGTGGGGCAGGGGTATGAAGCTTTCTTT. The chain carries TRBV29-1 and TRBJ1-1; possibly TRBD1 for D (6 bases). The V gene lost 4 bases and the J gene lost 7 bases, with 13 bases spanning the gap. The germline V gene encodes CDR1 SQVTM and CDR2 ANQGSEA. The CDR3 is 12 residues long.

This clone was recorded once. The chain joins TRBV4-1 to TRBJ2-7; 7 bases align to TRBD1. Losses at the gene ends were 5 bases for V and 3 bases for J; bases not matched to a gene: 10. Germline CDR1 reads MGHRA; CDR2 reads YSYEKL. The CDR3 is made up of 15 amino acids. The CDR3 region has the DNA TGCGCCAGCAGCTCAACAGGGGAACCCTTCTACGAGCAGTACTTC. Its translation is CASSSTGEPFYEQYF.

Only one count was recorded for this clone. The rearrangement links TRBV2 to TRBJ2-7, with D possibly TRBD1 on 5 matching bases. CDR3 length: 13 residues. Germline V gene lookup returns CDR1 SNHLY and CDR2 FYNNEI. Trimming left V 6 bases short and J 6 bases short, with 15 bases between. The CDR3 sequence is CASRTGAPSEQYF. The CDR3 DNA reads TGTGCCAGCAGAACAGGCGCCCCTAGCGAGCAGTACTTC.

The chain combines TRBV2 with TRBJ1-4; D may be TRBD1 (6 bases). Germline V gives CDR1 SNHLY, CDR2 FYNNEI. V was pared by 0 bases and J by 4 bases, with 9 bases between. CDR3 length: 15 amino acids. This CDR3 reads CASSEAAGVNEKLFF. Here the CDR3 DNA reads TGTGCCAGCAGTGAAGCGGCAGGGGTTAATGAAAAACTGTTTTTT.

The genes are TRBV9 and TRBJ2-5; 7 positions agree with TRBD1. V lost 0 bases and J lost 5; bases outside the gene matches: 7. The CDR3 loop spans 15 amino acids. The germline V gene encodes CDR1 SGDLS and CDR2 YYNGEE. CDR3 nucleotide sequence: TGTGCCAGCAGCGTAGCTGGGGACAGAGGGGAGACCCAGTACTTC. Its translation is CASSVAGDRGETQYF. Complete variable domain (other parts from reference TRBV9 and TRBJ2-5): DSGVTQTPKHLITATGQRVTLRCSPRSGDLSVYWYQQSLDQGLQFLIQYYNGEERAKGNILERFSAQQFPDLHSELNLSSLELGDSALYFCASSVAGDRGETQYFGPGTRLLVL.

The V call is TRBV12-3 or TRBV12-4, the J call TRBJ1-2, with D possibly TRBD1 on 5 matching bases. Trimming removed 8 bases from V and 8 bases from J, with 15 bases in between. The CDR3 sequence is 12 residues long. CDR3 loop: CASAGTGWGYTF. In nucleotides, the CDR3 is TGTGCCAGCGCAGGGACTGGGTGGGGCTACACCTTC.